One sample yielded the 20 T cell receptor beta chains listed below, sequenced in a study of Graves' ophthalmopathy and Graves' hyperthyroidism. Amplified material comprised TCR beta CDR3 regions derived from RNA transcripts. RT-PCR with HTBI primers came first, then second-round multiplex PCR. Each CDR3 protein gets one entry after TCRdb re-called the multiplex PCR reads with MiXCR. The data show over a million distinct CDR3 sequences, around a third seen once. The sequenced sample was peripheral blood or thyroid tissue (not recorded which). These TCRs come from an adult man with Graves' hyperthyroidism.

The chain recombines TRBV13 with TRBJ2-7; D is perhaps TRBD1 (5 bases). Trimming cost V 6 bases and J 3 bases, with 15 bases left between them. CDR3 size: 14 residues. Germline V lookup: CDR1 PRHDT, CDR2 FYEKMQ (reference sequence). The CDR3 loop is CASRKQGAGYEQYF. CDR3 DNA sequence: TGTGCCAGCAGGAAGCAGGGCGCAGGCTACGAGCAGTACTTC.

Only a few counts were recorded for this clonotype. The chain combines TRBV10-2 with TRBJ1-1, with D possibly TRBD1 on 6 matching bases. The CDR3 covers 14 residues. Trimming stripped 7 bases from V and 0 bases from J, with 12 bases between. CDR1 is WSHSY, CDR2 SAAADI, per germline. CDR3 sequence reads: CASIQGKMNTEAFF. CDR3 bases: TGCGCCAGCATACAGGGAAAAATGAACACTGAAGCTTTCTTT.

V usage is TRBV2 and J usage is TRBJ1-5; D uncertain. The V gene's germline CDR1 is SNHLY and CDR2 FYNNEI. The CDR3 length is 17 residues. V lost 5 bases to trimming and J lost 0 bases, with 17 bases between them. The DNA for the CDR3 is TGTGCCAGCAGTTTTTACCACAGATTTTATAGCAATCAGCCCCAGCATTTT. This codes for CASSFYHRFYSNQPQHF.

This clonotype was observed a few times. One end of the junction varies from germline; a read error may be responsible. The chain couples TRBV10-3 to TRBJ1-2, with 9 positions matching TRBD1. This CDR3 has 16 amino acids. Germline V gene data show CDR1 as ENHRY and CDR2 as SYGVKD. CDR3 sequence (DNA): TGTGCCAGCAGTTCCCGGCGGACAGGGGTGGGGTATGGCTACACCTTC. Residues: CASSSRRTGVGYGYTF.

Points on this clonotype: A much more abundant neighbour one base away suggests this may be a read error. The conserved phenylalanine or tryptophan normally closing the CDR3 is absent here, so this likely arose from a read error. The chain couples TRBV19 to TRBJ1-1; 9 nucleotides agree with TRBD1. CDR1 and CDR2 (germline): LNHDA, SQIVND (reference sequence). This CDR3 comprises 14 residues. V lost 5 bases, J lost 3 bases, and 4 bases stayed unmatched. The CDR3 here is CASSLRTGDTEAFL. The DNA of the CDR3 is TGTGCCAGTAGTCTCCGGACAGGGGACACTGAAGCTTTCCTT.

Many counts were recorded for this clonotype. The chain is built from TRBV12-3 or TRBV12-4 and TRBJ1-6, with unresolved D. The V end lost 3 bases, the J end lost 10 bases, and 16 bases lay between the germline ends. The CDR3 runs 15 residues. The CDR3 DNA follows: TGTGCCAGCAGTTTTTCCCCCGCGGGGAGCTCACCCCTCCACTTT. Its translation is CASSFSPAGSSPLHF.

The chain carries TRBV12-3 or TRBV12-4 and TRBJ1-1, with 10 bases aligning to TRBD1. The CDR3 sequence is 16 residues long. Trimming took 6 bases from V and 5 from J; bases not matched to a gene: 12. CDR3 sequence: CASSERRQGAWTEAFF. The CDR3 DNA reads TGTGCCAGCAGCGAACGACGACAGGGGGCATGGACTGAAGCTTTCTTT.

Worth noting for this clonotype: Since a much larger clone is just one base distant, this may be a read error. The chain uses TRBV20-1 and TRBJ1-6, with unresolved D. The CDR3 has 16 residues. Germline CDR1 reads DFQATT; CDR2 reads SNEGSKA (reference sequence). The V end was cut by 5 bases, the J end by 8 bases, with 22 bases between. CDR3 nucleotides: TGCAGTGCTCCAAGGACCCATTCTTTGGGGTATTCACCCCTCCACTTT. Residues: CSAPRTHSLGYSPLHF.

The chain has TRBV10-3 and TRBJ2-5; TRBD2 matches at 10 bases. The J segment lost 5 bases and the V segment lost 6 bases, leaving 6 bases of the junction unmatched. In germline, CDR1 is ENHRY, CDR2 SYGVKD. The CDR3 length is 14 residues. The CDR3 loop is CAIRDTSGAETQYF. In nucleotides, the CDR3 is TGTGCCATCAGAGACACTAGCGGGGCGGAGACCCAGTACTTC.

The V and J genes are TRBV29-1 and TRBJ2-5, with D uncertain. Trimming left V 3 bases short and J 5 bases short, with 10 bases between. From germline, CDR1 is SQVTM and CDR2 ANQGSEA. The CDR3 is 12 residues long. The CDR3 loop reads CSVEGTRETQYF. Here the CDR3 DNA reads TGCAGCGTTGAGGGAACCCGTGAGACCCAGTACTTC.

This clonotype was detected ten times or more. This rearrangement joins TRBV9 to TRBJ1-2; 11 bases align to TRBD1. The germline CDR1 and CDR2 sequences are SGDLS and YYNGEE. The CDR3 length is 15 residues. The ends lost 3 bases at V and 5 bases at J; junction bases unmatched: 6. The CDR3 loop is CASSASGTGGYGYTF. The DNA of the CDR3 is TGTGCCAGCAGCGCCTCCGGGACAGGGGGTTATGGCTACACCTTC.

This clonotype has a handful of counts. The chain links TRBV28 to TRBJ2-5, with no clear D. Trimming pared 0 bases from V and 2 bases from J, leaving 4 bases between. Germline lookup yields CDR1 MDHEN and CDR2 SYDVKM. The length of the CDR3 is 13 residues. The DNA for the CDR3 is TGTGCCAGCAGTTTATGGAGACAAGAGACCCAGTACTTC. Protein: CASSLWRQETQYF.

This clonotype occurred a few times. The gene calls are TRBV11-2 and TRBJ2-7; D is perhaps TRBD2 (5 bases). Germline V gene data show CDR1 as SGHAT and CDR2 as FQNNGV. This CDR3 has 15 residues. V gave up 1 base and J gave up 4 bases, with 14 bases separating them. The CDR3 sequence is CASSLVGMTAYEQYF. In DNA form, the CDR3 reads TGTGCCAGCAGCTTAGTCGGGATGACGGCTTACGAGCAGTACTTC.

This clonotype was observed many times. The J gene is TRBJ1-5, the V gene TRBV6-5; tentative D call: TRBD1 (5 bases). The CDR3 runs to 13 residues. In germline, CDR1 is MNHEY, CDR2 SVGAGI. Trimming took 8 bases from V and 6 from J, leaving 14 bases between them. The CDR3 nucleotides are TGTGCCAGCTCAGAGGCGGGGGGTCAGCCCCAGCATTTT. It is translated as CASSEAGGQPQHF.

This clonotype was found a few times. The chain is built from TRBV6-6 and TRBJ1-1; D remains unclear. CDR1 MNHNY and CDR2 SVGAGI come from the germline V gene (reference sequence). Between the trimmed V and J ends, which lost 2 bases and 1 base, there was a span of 8 bases. The CDR3 covers 14 residues. CDR3 region: CASSYLPKNTEAFF. In DNA form, the CDR3 reads TGTGCCAGCAGTTACCTTCCCAAGAACACTGAAGCTTTCTTT.

The rearrangement joins TRBV29-1 to TRBJ1-2; D uncertain. The CDR3 totals 12 residues. Germline values: CDR1 SQVTM, CDR2 ANQGSEA. Trimming pared 3 bases from V and 6 bases from J, leaving 11 bases between. CDR3 in amino acids: CSVEGITDGYTF. CDR3 bases: TGCAGCGTTGAGGGGATTACGGATGGCTACACCTTC.

The rearrangement joins TRBV7-9 to TRBJ2-7; D is possibly TRBD2 (5 bases). The CDR3 is 14 amino acids. Between the trimmed V and J ends, which lost 4 bases and 2 bases, there was a span of 12 bases. Germline lookup yields CDR1 SEHNR and CDR2 FQNEAQ (reference sequence). The CDR3 nucleotides read TGTGCCAGCAGCTATAGCGTACAGACCTACGAGCAGTACTTC. Its translation: CASSYSVQTYEQYF.

This clonotype has a count of ten or more. The V gene is TRBV7-8, the J gene TRBJ1-5; a possible D gene is TRBD1 (6 bases). From germline, CDR1 is SGHVS and CDR2 FQNEAQ. Trimming took off 5 bases at V and 5 bases at J, with 13 bases between the two ends. The CDR3 is 14 amino acids. CDR3 loop: CASSPFRGYQPQHF. The CDR3, as DNA: TGTGCCAGCAGCCCCTTCAGGGGATATCAGCCCCAGCATTTT.

Of note for this clonotype: This sequence may be a read error, since a much larger clone differs from it by one base. The chain couples TRBV2 to TRBJ2-7; a possible D gene is TRBD1 (6 bases). The germline CDR1 and CDR2 sequences are SNHLY and FYNNEI. CDR3 length: 14 amino acids. CDR3 amino acids: CASTQGSNSYGQYF. The CDR3 bases are TGTGCCAGCACCCAGGGGAGCAACTCCTACGGGCAGTACTTC. Based on the CDR3 plus reference TRBV2 and TRBJ2-7, the full variable domain is EPEVTQTPSHQVTQMGQEVILRCVPISNHLYFYWYRQILGQKVEFLVSFYNNEISEKSEIFDDQFSVERPDGSNFTLKIRSTKLEDSAMYFCASTQGSNSYGQYFGPGTRLTVT.

This clonotype showed up just a few times. This chain links TRBV29-1 with TRBJ1-1, with 8 bases matching TRBD1. Trimming removed 7 bases from V and 8 bases from J; junction bases left unmatched: 6. This CDR3 region has 11 residues. Germline V gene data show CDR1 as SQVTM and CDR2 as ANQGSEA. The CDR3 region has the DNA TGCAGCGGACAGGGGTTCAGGGAAGCTTTCTTT. Protein sequence: CSGQGFREAFF.